This T cell receptor (beta chain) emerged from a study of blood T cell repertoires in COVID-19. The repertoire was sequenced with immunoSEQ multiplex PCR; TCRdb's copy has only in-frame clones and lacks some. The data contain around 210,000 clones, 85% of them seen just once; the ten biggest clones take up approximately 5.1%. The CDR3 contains 14 residues. The V gene's germline CDR1 is MNHEY and CDR2 SMNVEV (reference sequence). The V and J ends lost 6 bases and 5 bases respectively, with 14 bases between them. The V and J genes are TRBV27 and TRBJ1-5, with D possibly TRBD1 on 5 matching bases. This TCR derives from a man aged 50 to 59 with COVID-19, enrolled during active disease. The sequencing input was peripheral blood. CDR3 residues: CASRRTGGDQPQHF. The CDR3, as DNA: TGTGCCAGCAGGCGGACCGGGGGGGATCAGCCCCAGCATTTT.